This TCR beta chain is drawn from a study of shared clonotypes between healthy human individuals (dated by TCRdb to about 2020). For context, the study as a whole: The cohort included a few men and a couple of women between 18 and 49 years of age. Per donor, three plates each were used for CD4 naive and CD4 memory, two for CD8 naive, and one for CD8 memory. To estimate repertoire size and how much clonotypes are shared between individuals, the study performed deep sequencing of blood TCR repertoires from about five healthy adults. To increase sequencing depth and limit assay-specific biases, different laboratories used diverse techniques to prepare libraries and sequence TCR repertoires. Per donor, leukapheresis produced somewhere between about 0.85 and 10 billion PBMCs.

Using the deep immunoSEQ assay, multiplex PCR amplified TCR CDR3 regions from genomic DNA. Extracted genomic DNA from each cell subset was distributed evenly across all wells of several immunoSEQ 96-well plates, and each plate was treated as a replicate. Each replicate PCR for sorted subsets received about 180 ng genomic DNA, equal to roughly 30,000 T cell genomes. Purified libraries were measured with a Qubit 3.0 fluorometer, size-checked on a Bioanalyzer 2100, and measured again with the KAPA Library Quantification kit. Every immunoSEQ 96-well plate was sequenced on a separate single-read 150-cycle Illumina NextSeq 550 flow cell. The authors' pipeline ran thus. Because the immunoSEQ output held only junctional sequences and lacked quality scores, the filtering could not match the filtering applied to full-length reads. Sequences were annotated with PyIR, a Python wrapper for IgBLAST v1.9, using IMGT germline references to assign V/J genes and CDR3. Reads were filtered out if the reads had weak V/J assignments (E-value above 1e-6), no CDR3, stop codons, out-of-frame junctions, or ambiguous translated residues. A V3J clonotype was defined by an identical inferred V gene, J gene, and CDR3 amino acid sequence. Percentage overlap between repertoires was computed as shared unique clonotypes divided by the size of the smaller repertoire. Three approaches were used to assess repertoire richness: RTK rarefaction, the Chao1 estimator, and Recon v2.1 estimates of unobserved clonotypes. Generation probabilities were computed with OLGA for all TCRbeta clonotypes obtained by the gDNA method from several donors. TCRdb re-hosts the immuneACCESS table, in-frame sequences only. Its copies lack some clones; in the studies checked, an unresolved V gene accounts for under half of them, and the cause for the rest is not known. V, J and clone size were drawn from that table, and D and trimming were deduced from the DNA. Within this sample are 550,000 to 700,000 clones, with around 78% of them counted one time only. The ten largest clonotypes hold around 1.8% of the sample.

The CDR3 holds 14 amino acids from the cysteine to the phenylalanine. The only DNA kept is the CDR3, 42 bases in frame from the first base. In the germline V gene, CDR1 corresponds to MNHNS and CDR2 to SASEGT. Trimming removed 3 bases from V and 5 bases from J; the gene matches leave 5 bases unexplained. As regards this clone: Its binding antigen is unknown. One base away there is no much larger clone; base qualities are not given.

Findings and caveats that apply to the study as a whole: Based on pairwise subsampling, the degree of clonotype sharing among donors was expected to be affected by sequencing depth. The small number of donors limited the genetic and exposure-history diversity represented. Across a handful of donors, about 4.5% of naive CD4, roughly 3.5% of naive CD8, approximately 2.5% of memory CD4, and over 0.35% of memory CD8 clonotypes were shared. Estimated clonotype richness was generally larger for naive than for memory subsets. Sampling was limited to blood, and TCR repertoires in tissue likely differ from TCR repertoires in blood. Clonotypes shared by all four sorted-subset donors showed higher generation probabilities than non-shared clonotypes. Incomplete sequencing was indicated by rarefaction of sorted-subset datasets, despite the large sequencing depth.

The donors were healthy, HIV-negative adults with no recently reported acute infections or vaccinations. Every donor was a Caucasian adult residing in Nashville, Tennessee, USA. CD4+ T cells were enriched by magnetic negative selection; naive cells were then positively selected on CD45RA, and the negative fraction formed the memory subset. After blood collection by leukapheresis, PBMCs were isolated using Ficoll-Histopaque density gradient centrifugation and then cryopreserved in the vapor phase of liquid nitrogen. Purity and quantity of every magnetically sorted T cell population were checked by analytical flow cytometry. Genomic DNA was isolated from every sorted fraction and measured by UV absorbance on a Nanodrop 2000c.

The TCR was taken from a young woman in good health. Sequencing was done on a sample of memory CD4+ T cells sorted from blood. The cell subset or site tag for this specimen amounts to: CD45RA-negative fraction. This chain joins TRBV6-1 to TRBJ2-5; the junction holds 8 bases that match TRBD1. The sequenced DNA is TGTGCCAGCAGTGAGGGGACAGGTTGGGAGACCCAGTACTTC. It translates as CASSEGTGWETQYF.